The T cell receptor (beta chain) described here comes from a study of OX40 agonist ivuxolimab in advanced cancers. Whole-study findings and limits: CD4+ and CD8+ blood T cells expanded clonally by week 6 at 0.1 to 3.0 mg/kg.

TCRdb keeps only in-frame clones here, not all; method: immunoSEQ multiplex PCR. The sample shows more than 60,000 clones, about 86% of them seen only once. The CDR3 has 18 amino acids. Losses at the gene ends were 5 bases for V and 5 bases for J; bases not matched to a gene: 14. From germline, CDR1 is SGHTA and CDR2 FQGNSA. Only one count was recorded for this clone. Its antigen remains unknown. This chain uses TRBV7-2 with TRBJ2-1; TRBD2 matches 11 bases. The input for sequencing was CD4+ or CD8+ T cells sorted from blood, taken in a trial of the OX40 agonist ivuxolimab. This clonotype was obtained from an adult with an advanced solid tumor such as melanoma, head and neck, liver or kidney cancer. CDR3 in amino acids: CASSLRGGRLAGNNEQFF. The CDR3 nucleotides read TGTGCCAGCAGCCTCCGGGGGGGGCGACTAGCGGGGAACAATGAGCAGTTCTTC.